These T cell receptor beta chains were read from a single sample in a study of monozygotic twins with inflammatory bowel disease. From its re-call of the 5' RACE reads, TCRdb lists each CDR3 protein once, without DNA. Its table lists some 440,000 distinct CDR3 sequences. Sequenced: blood. Every receptor here comes from a human donor with ulcerative colitis or Crohn's disease, or a healthy co-twin of an affected twin (not recorded which). CDR3s include the opening cysteine and the closing phenylalanine or tryptophan.

v_call,j_call,cdr3_aa
TRBV5-1,TRBJ2-7,CASSVTQENEQYF
TRBV12-3/TRBV12-4,TRBJ1-2,CASSRSQSNYGYTF
TRBV7-9,TRBJ2-1,CASSWSQGNEQFF
TRBV28,TRBJ2-7,CASSSPRVLREQYF
TRBV7-9,TRBJ1-5,CASSLGFGNQPQHF
TRBV7-9,TRBJ2-7,CASSRVNRVRNEQYF
TRBV18,TRBJ2-5,CASSPPAFRETQYF
TRBV2,TRBJ2-5,CASSAEGEETQYF
TRBV20-1,TRBJ1-5,CSASNRELNQPQHF
TRBV7-8,TRBJ2-5,CASSFHGETQYF
TRBV5-1,TRBJ2-7,CASSLGRTGEQYF
TRBV4-1,TRBJ1-2,CASSQAGTGTFDTF
TRBV5-1,TRBJ2-7,CASSPLGGSQDEQYF
TRBV4-2,TRBJ1-1,CASSRIGRAEAFF
TRBV5-5,TRBJ1-2,CASSPTGGEYGYTF
TRBV3-1,TRBJ2-5,CATSQDIGETQYF
TRBV7-2,TRBJ1-1,CASSLNRGSMNTEAFF
TRBV11-2,TRBJ2-3,CASSLPVLAGYEADTQYF
TRBV5-6,TRBJ1-6,CASSLGPGTGGSPLHF
TRBV20-1,TRBJ2-1,CSARNDRERQFF
TRBV12-3/TRBV12-4,TRBJ2-4,CASSEDSLAKNIQYF
TRBV11-2,TRBJ2-2,CASSSTGQRGTGELFF
TRBV25-1,TRBJ1-1,CASSVHSDRMNTEAFF
TRBV16,TRBJ1-6,CASSQSDSYNSPLHF
TRBV5-6,TRBJ1-2,CASSLAGKSGYTF
TRBV7-2,TRBJ2-3,CASTPGGGYTDTQYF
TRBV20-1,TRBJ2-5,CSADRASGGVETQYF
TRBV3-1,TRBJ2-1,CASSQLNSYNEQFF
TRBV12-3/TRBV12-4,TRBJ2-7,CASSLGAGGVSYEQYF
TRBV12-3/TRBV12-4,TRBJ2-2,CASRSGVSTGELFF
TRBV20-1,TRBJ1-2,CSARAETGDGYTF
TRBV5-6,TRBJ2-5,CASSLASLEREETQYF
TRBV7-9,TRBJ2-7,CASSFLGGSEQYF
TRBV29-1,TRBJ2-7,CSVGGSLYYEQYF
TRBV28,TRBJ2-7,CASSFFHEQYF
TRBV7-3,TRBJ2-7,CASSSPGRGIHEQYF
TRBV28,TRBJ2-7,CASIPTGTSYEQYF
TRBV12-3/TRBV12-4,TRBJ2-2,CASRPQRGVLTGELFF
TRBV7-2,TRBJ2-7,CASSQPGQGANEQYF
TRBV5-1,TRBJ2-7,CASSFSSGLSSYEQYF
TRBV11-1,TRBJ2-1,CASSLAARGPSGSGNEQFF
TRBV20-1,TRBJ2-6,CSAKQGGSGANVLTF
TRBV6-1,TRBJ2-4,CASSKTGFENIQYF
TRBV7-9,TRBJ2-5,CASSSPGGETQYF
TRBV6-5,TRBJ1-5,CASSYPAGGSNQPQHF
TRBV5-1,TRBJ2-5,CASSGRDRGGQETQYF
TRBV7-9,TRBJ1-5,CASSPMGGEGNQPQHF
TRBV3-1,TRBJ2-7,CASSQDVDRKSYEQYF
TRBV18,TRBJ2-4,CASSPGTGGIQYF
TRBV7-2,TRBJ1-2,CASSLRNYGYTF
TRBV20-1,TRBJ1-4,CRGSDWGEKLFF